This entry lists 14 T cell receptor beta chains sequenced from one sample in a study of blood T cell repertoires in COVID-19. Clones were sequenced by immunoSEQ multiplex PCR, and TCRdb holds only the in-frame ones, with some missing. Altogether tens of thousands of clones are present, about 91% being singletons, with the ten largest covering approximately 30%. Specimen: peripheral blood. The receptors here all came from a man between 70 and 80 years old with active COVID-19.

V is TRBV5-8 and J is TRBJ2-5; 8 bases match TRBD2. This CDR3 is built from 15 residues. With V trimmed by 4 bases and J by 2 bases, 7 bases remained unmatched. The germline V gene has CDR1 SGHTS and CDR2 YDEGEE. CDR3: CASSPGTRKQETQYF. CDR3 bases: TGTGCCAGCAGCCCCGGGACTAGGAAACAAGAGACCCAGTACTTC.

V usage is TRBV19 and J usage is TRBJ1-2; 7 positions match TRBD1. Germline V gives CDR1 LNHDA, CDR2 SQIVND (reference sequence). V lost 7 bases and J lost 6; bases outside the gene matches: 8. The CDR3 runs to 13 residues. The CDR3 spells CASNLRQGDGYTF. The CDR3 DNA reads TGTGCCAGTAACCTCCGACAGGGAGATGGCTACACCTTC.

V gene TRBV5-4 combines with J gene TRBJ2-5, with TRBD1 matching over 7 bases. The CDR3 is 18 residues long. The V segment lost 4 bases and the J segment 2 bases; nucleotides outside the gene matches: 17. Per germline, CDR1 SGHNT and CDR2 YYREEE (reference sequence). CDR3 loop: CASSLMVGIRDRQETQYF. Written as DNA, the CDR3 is TGTGCCAGCAGCCTGATGGTCGGGATACGGGACAGACAAGAGACCCAGTACTTC.

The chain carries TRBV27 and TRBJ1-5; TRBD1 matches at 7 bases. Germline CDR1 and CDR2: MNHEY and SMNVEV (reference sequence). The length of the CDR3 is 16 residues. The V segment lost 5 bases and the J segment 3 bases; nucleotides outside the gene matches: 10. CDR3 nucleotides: TGTGCCAGCAGTCCCCTATCGACAGGGACCAATCAGCCCCAGCATTTT. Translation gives CASSPLSTGTNQPQHF.

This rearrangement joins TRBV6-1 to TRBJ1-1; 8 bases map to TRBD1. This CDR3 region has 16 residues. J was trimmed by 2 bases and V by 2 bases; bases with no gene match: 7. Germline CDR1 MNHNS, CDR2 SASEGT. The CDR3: CASSERTGRRNTEAFF. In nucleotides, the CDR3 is TGTGCCAGCAGTGAACGGACAGGGCGAAGAAACACTGAAGCTTTCTTT.

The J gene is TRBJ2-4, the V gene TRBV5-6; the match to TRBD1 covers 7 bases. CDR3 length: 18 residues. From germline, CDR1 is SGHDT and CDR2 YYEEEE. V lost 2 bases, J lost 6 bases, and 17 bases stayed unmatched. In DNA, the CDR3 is TGTGCCAGCAGCTTCACAGGGGCCTCGAGTTTTCGTCTAAACATTCAGTACTTC. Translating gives CASSFTGASSFRLNIQYF.

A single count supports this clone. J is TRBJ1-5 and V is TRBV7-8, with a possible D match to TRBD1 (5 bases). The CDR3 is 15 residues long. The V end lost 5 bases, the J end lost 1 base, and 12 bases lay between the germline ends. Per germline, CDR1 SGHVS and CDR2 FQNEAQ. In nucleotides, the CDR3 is TGTGCCAGCAGCCACAGAGGACAAAGCAATCAGCCCCAGCATTTT. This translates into CASSHRGQSNQPQHF.

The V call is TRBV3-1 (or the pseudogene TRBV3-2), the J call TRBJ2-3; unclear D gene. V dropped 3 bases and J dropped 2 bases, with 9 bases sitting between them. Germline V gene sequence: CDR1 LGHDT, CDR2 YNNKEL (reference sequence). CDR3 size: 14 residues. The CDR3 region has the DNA TGTGCCAGCAGCCATATTAGTCACACAGATACGCAGTATTTT. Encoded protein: CASSHISHTDTQYF.

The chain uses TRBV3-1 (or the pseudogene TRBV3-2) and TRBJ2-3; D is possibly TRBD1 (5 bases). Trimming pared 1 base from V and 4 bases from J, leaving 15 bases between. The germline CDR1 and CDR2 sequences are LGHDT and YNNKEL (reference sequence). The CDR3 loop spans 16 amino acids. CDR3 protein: CASSQGGRVKADTQYF. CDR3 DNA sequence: TGTGCCAGCAGCCAAGGAGGCAGGGTTAAGGCAGATACGCAGTATTTT.

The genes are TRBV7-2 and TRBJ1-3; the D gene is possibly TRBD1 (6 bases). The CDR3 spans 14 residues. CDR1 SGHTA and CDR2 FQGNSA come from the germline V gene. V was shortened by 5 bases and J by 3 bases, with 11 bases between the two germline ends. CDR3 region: CASSKDSNGNTIYF. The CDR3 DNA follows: TGTGCCAGCAGCAAGGACAGCAATGGAAACACCATATATTTT.

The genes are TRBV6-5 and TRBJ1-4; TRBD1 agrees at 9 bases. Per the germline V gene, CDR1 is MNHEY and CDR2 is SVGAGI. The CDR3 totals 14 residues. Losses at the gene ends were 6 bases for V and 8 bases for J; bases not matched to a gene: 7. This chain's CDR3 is CASRGTGRGEKLFF. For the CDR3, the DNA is TGTGCCAGCAGAGGGACAGGGAGAGGGGAAAAACTGTTTTTT.

CDR3: CATPRTPGQGYNEQFF. The CDR3 nucleotides read TGTGCCACCCCAAGAACACCGGGACAGGGGTACAATGAGCAGTTCTTC. The rearrangement joins TRBV2 to TRBJ2-1; 10 bases line up with TRBD1. V shed 10 bases, J shed 4 bases, and the junction held 13 bases outside the gene matches. This CDR3 region has 16 residues. Germline V lookup: CDR1 SNHLY, CDR2 FYNNEI.

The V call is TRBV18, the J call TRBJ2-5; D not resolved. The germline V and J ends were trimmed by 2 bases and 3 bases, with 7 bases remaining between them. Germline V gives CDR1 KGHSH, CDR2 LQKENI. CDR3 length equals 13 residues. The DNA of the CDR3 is TGTGCCAGCTCACCAATCGCAGAAGAGACCCAGTACTTC. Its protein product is CASSPIAEETQYF.

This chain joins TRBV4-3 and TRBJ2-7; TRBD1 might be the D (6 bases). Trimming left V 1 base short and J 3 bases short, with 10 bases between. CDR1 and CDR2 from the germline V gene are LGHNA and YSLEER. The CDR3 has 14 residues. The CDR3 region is CASSQATGYYEQYF. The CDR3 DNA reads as TGCGCCAGCAGCCAAGCAACAGGGTACTACGAGCAGTACTTC.